The present TCR beta chain was sequenced within a study of T cells in Graves' hyperthyroidism and ophthalmopathy. RNA transcripts were the template for amplifying TCR beta CDR3 regions. First-round RT-PCR of the TCR CDR3 relied on the HTBI primer set. TCRdb independently ran MiXCR on the multiplex PCR reads; one entry per CDR3 protein. The sample lists approximately 600,000 distinct CDR3 sequences, around 20% occurring once. The study's findings and limits: Most expanded thyroid clonotypes above 0.001 also appeared in blood.

A few counts support this clonotype. Its target is not known. In the ophthalmopathy cohort, Clinical Activity Score was at least 3, NOSPECS grade at least 4, and duration under 3 months. Exclusion followed for patients with uncontrolled infection, other autoimmune disease, pregnancy or lactation. The PBMCs had their origin in 7.5 to 10 ml of fresh peripheral blood. The CDR3 runs 14 residues. Germline assignment: CDR1 SEHNR and CDR2 FQNEAQ (reference sequence). V lost 5 bases and J lost 5; bases outside the gene matches: 9. The sequence was collected from a man aged 30 to 39 with Graves' ophthalmopathy. The specimen was blood. The chain carries TRBV7-9 and TRBJ2-7, with TRBD1 matching 7 bases. CDR3 DNA sequence: TGTGCCAGCAGCCGCAACGACAGGGCCCACGAGCAGTACTTC. This sequence encodes CASSRNDRAHEQYF.